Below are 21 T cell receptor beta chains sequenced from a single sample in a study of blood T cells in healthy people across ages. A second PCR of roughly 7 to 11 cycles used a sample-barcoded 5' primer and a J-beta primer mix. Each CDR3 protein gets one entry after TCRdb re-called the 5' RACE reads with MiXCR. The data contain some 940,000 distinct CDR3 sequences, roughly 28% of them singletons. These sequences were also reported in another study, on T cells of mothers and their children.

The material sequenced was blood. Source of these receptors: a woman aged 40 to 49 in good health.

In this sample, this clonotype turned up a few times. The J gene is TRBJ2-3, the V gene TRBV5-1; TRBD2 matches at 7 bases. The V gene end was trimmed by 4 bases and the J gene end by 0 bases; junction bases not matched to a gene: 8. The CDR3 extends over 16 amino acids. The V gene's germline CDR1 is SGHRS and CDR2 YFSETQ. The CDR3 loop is CASSDASGASTDTQYF. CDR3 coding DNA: TGCGCCAGCAGCGACGCGAGCGGGGCAAGCACAGATACGCAGTATTTT.

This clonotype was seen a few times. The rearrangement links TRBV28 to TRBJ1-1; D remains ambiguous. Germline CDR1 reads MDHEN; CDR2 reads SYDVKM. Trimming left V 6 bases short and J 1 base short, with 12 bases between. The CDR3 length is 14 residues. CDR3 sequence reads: CASRTGLRNTEAFF. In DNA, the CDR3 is TGTGCCAGCAGGACCGGGTTGAGGAACACTGAAGCTTTCTTT.

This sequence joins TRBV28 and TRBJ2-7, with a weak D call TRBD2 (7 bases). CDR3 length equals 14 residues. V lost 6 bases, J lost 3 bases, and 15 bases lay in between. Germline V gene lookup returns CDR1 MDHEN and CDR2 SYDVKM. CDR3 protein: CASSRGGGGYEQYF. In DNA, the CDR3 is TGTGCCAGCAGCCGTGGGGGAGGGGGCTACGAGCAGTACTTC.

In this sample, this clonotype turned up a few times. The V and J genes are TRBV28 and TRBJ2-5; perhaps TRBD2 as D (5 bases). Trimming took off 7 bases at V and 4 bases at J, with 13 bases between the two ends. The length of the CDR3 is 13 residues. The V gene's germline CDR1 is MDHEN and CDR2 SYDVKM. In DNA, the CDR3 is TGTGCCAGCACCCTGCGGGTAGGAGAGACCCAGTACTTC. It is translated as CASTLRVGETQYF.

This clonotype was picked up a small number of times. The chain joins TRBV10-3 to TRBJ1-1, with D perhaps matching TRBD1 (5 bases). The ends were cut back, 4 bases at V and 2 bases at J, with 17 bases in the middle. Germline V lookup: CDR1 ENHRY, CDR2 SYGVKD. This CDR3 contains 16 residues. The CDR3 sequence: CAISGGTENLNTEAFF. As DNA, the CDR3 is TGTGCCATCAGTGGGGGGACGGAAAATCTAAACACTGAAGCTTTCTTT.

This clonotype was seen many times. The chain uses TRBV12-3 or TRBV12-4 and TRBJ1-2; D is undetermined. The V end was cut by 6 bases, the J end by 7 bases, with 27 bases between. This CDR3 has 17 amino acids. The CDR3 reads CASRPSPPRVHVGGYTF. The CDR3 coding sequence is TGTGCCAGCAGGCCCTCGCCCCCCCGGGTCCATGTCGGTGGCTACACCTTC.

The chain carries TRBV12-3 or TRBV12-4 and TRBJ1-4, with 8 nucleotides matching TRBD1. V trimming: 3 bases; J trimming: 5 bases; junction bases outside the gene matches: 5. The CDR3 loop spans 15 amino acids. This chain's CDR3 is CASSFWGQANEKLFF. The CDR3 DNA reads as TGTGCCAGCAGTTTTTGGGGACAGGCGAATGAAAAACTGTTTTTT.

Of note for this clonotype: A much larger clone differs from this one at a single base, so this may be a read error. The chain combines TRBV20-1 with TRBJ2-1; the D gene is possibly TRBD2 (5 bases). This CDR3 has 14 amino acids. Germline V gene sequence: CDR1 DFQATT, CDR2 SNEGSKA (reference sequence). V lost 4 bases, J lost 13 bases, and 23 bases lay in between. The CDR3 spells CSATRGWTKNIQFF. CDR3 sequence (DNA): TGCAGTGCTACTCGAGGGTGGACCAAAAACATTCAGTTCTTC.

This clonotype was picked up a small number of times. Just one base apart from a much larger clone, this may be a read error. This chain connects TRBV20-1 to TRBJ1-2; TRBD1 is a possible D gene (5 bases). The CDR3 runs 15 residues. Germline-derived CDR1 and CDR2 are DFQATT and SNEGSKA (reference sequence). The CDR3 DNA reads TGCAGTGCTAGACCCCCCACCTCCGACAGCTATGGCTGCACCTTC. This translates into CSARPPTSDSYGCTF.

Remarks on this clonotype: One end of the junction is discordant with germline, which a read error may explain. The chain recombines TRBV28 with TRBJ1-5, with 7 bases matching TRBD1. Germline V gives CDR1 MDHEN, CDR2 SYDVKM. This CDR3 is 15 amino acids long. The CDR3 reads CASTFSGGLNQSQHF. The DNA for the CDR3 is TGTGCCAGCACCTTCTCAGGGGGGCTAAATCAGTCCCAGCATTTT. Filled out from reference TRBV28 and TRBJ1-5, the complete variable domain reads DVKVTQSSRYLVKRTGEKVFLECVQDMDHENMFWYRQDPGLGLRLIYFSYDVKMKEKGDIPEGYSVSREKKERFSLILESASTNQTSMYLCASTFSGGLNQSQHFGDGTRLSIL.

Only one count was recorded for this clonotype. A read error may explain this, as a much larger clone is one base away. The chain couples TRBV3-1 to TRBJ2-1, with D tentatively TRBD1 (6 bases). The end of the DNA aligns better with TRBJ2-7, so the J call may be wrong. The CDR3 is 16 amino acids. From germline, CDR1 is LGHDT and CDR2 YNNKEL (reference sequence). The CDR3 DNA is TGTGCCAGCAGCCAAGCAGGGGCGGGCTCCTACAATGAGCAGTACTTC. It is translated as CASSQAGAGSYNEQYF.

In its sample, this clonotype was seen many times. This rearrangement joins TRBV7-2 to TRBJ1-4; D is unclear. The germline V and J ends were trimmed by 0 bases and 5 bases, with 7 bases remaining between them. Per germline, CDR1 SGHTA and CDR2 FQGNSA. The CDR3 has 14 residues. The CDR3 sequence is CASSLAPTNEKLFF. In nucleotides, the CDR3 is TGTGCCAGCAGCTTAGCACCGACCAATGAAAAACTGTTTTTT.

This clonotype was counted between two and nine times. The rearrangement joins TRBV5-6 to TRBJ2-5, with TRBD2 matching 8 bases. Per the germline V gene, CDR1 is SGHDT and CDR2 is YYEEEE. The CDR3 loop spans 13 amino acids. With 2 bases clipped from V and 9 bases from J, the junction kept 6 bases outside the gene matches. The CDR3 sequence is CASSFGGAEAQYF. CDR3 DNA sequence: TGTGCCAGCAGCTTCGGGGGGGCGGAGGCCCAGTACTTC.

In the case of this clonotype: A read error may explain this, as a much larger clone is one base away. The CDR3 DNA reads as TGCAGCCTGAGTCCGGGGGCGGGGTATGGCTACACCTTC. It yields the protein CSLSPGAGYGYTF. The chain links TRBV20-1 to TRBJ1-2; possible D gene TRBD1, 6 bases. Germline CDR1 and CDR2: DFQATT and SNEGSKA (reference sequence). The CDR3 loop spans 13 amino acids.

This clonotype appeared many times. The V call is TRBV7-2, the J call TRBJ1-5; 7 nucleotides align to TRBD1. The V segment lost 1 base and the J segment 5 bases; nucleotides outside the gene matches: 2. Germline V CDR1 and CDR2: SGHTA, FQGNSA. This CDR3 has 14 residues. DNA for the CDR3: TGTGCCAGCAGCTTAGTAGGGGGCGATCAGCCCCAGCATTTT. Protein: CASSLVGGDQPQHF.

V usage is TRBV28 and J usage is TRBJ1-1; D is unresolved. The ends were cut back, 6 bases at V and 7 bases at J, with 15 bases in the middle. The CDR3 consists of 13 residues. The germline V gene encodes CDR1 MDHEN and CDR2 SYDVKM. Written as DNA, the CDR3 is TGTGCCAGCAGATTAAATGGAAAGGGTGAAGCTTTCTTT. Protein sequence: CASRLNGKGEAFF.

CDR3 region: CASSLGPGQGVYGYTF. In DNA, the CDR3 is TGTGCCAGCAGCTTAGGCCCCGGGCAGGGGGTCTATGGCTACACCTTC. V is TRBV7-2 and J is TRBJ1-2; 7 nucleotides match TRBD1. Germline V CDR1 and CDR2: SGHTA, FQGNSA. J was trimmed by 4 bases and V by 1 base; bases with no gene match: 9. The CDR3 consists of 16 residues.

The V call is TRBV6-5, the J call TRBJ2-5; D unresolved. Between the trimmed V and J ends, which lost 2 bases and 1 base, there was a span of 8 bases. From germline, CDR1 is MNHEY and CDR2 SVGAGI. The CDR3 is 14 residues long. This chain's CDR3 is CASSYTRPQETQYF. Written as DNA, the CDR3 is TGTGCCAGCAGTTACACCCGACCCCAAGAGACCCAGTACTTC.

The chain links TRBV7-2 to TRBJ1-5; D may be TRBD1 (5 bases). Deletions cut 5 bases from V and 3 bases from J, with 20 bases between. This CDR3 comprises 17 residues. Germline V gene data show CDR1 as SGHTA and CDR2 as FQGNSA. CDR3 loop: CASSQRAGRGVNQPQHF. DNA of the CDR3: TGTGCCAGCAGCCAACGGGCGGGACGAGGAGTCAATCAGCCCCAGCATTTT.

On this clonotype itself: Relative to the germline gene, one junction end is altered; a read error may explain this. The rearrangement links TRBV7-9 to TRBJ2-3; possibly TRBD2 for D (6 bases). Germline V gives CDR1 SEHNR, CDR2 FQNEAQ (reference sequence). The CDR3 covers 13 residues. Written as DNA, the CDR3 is TGCGCCAGCGGGCGGCCTGGAAGAGATACGCAGTATTTT. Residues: CASGRPGRDTQYF.

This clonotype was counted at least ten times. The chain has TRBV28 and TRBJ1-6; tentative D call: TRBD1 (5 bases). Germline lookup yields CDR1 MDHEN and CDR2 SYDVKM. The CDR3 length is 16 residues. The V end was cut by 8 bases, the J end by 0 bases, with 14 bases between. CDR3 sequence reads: CASQNGGSSYNSPLHF. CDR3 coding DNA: TGTGCCAGCCAGAACGGGGGGAGCTCCTATAATTCACCCCTCCACTTT.